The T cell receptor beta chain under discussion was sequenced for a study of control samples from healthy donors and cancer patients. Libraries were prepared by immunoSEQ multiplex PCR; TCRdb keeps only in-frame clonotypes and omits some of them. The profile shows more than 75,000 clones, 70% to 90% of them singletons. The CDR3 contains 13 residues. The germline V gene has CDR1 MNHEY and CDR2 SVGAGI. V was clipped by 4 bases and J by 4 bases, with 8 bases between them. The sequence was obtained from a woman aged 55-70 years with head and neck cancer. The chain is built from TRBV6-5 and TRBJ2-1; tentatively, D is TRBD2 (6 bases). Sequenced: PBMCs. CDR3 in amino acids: CASSSGLYNEQFF. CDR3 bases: TGTGCCAGCAGTTCGGGACTTTACAATGAGCAGTTCTTC.